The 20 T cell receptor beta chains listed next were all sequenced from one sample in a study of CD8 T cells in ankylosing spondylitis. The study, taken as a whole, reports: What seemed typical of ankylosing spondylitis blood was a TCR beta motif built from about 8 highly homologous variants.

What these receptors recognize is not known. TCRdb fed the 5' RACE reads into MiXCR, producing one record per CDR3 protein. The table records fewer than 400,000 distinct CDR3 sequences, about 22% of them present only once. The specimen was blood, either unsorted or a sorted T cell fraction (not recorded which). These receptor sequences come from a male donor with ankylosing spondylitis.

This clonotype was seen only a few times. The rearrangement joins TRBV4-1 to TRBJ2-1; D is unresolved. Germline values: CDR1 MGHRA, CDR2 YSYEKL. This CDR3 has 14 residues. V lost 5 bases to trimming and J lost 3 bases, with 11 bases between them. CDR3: CASSVSTSYNEQFF. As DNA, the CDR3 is TGCGCCAGCAGCGTTTCGACAAGCTACAATGAGCAGTTCTTC.

CDR3 sequence reads: CASGRVNTEAFF. For the CDR3, the DNA is TGTGCCAGCGGGAGGGTGAACACTGAAGCTTTCTTT. The rearrangement links TRBV6-1 to TRBJ1-1; D is unresolved. V was pared by 8 bases and J by 0 bases, with 7 bases between. The CDR3 extends over 12 amino acids. Germline V gene sequence: CDR1 MNHNS, CDR2 SASEGT.

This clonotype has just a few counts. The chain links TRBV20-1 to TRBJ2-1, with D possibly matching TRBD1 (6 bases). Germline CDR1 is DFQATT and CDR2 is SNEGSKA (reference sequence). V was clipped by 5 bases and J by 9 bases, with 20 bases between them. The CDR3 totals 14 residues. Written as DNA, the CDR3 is TGCAGTGCTCCTACAGGGAGCCAAGAAGGTGAGCAGTTCTTC. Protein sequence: CSAPTGSQEGEQFF.

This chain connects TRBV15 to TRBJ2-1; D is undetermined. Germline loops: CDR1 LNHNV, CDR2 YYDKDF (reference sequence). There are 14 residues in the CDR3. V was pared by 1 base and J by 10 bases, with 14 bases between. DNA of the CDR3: TGTGCCACCAGCAGAGCGATGGGTTCGGGCGAGCAGTTCTTC. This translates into CATSRAMGSGEQFF.

CDR3 amino acids: CASSGTSGSIGEQFF. The DNA for the CDR3 is TGTGCCAGCAGTGGGACTAGCGGGAGTATTGGTGAGCAGTTCTTC. The chain carries TRBV6-1 and TRBJ2-1; 13 positions match TRBD2. V dropped 4 bases and J dropped 9; count of bases not matched to a gene: 6. This CDR3 is 15 amino acids long. Germline-derived CDR1 and CDR2 are MNHNS and SASEGT.

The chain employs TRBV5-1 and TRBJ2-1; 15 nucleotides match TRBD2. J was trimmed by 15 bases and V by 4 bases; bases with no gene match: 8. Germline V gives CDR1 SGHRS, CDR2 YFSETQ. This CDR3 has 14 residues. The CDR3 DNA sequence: TGCGCCAGCAGCGGGGGGACTAGCGGGAGGTCTCTGTTCTTC. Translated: CASSGGTSGRSLFF.

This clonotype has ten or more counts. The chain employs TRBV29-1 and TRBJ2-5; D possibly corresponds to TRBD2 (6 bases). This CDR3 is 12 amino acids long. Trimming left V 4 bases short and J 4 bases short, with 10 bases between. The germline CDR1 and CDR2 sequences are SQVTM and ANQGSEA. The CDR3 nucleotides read TGCAGCGTTGCCCCCGGGGGAGAGACCCAGTACTTC. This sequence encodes CSVAPGGETQYF. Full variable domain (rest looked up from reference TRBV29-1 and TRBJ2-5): SAVISQKPSRDICQRGTSLTIQCQVDSQVTMMFWYRQQPGQSLTLIATANQGSEATYESGFVIDKFPISRPNLTFSTLTVSNMSPEDSSIYLCSVAPGGETQYFGPGTRLLVL.

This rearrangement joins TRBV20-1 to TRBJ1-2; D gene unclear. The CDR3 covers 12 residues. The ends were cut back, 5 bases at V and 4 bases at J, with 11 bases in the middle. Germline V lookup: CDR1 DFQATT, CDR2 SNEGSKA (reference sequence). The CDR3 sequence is CSAGEQLYGYTF. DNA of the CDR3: TGCAGTGCTGGTGAGCAGCTCTATGGCTACACCTTC.

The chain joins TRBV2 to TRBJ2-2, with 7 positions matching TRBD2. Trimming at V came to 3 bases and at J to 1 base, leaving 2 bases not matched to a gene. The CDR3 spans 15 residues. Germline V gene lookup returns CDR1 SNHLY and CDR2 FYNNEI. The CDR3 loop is CASSDLAVNTGELFF. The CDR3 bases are TGTGCCAGCAGTGATCTAGCGGTGAACACCGGGGAGCTGTTTTTT.

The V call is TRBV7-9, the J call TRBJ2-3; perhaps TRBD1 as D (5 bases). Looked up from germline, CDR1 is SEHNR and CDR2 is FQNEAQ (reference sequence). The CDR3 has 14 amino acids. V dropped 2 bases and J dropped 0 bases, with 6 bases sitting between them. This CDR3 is CASSLQGSTDTQYF. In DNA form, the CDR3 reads TGTGCCAGCAGCTTACAGGGAAGCACAGATACGCAGTATTTT.

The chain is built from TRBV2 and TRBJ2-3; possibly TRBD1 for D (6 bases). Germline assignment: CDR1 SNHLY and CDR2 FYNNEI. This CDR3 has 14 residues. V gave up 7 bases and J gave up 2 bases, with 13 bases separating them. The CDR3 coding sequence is TGTGCCAGCAAACAGGGTTTTGTCACAGATACGCAGTATTTT. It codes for CASKQGFVTDTQYF. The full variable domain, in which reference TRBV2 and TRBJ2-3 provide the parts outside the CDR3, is EPEVTQTPSHQVTQMGQEVILRCVPISNHLYFYWYRQILGQKVEFLVSFYNNEISEKSEIFDDQFSVERPDGSNFTLKIRSTKLEDSAMYFCASKQGFVTDTQYFGPGTRLTVL.

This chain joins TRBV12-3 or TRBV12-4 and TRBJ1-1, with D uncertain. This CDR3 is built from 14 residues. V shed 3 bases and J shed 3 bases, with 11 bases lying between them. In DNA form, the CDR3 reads TGTGCCAGCAGTTTCGGACCCCGGGACACTGAAGCTTTCTTT. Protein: CASSFGPRDTEAFF.

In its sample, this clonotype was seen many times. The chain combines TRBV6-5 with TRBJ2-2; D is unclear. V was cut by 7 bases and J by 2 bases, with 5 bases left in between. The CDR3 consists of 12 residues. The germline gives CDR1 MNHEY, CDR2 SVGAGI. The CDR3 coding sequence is TGTGCCAGCACTCGAAACACCGGGGAGCTGTTTTTT. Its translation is CASTRNTGELFF.

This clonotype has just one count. CDR3: CAPLWPQHF. The CDR3, as DNA: TGTGCCCCCCTGTGGCCCCAGCATTTT. J is TRBJ1-5 and V is TRBV6-2 or TRBV6-3; D is unresolved. The CDR3 consists of 9 residues. Germline V lookup: CDR1 MNHEY, CDR2 SVGEGT. V gave up 11 bases and J gave up 9 bases, with 8 bases separating them.

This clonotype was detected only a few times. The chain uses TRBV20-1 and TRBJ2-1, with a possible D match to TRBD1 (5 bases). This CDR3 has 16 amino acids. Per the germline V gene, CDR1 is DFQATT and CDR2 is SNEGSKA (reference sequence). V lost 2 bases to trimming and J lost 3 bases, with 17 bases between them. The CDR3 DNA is TGCAGTGCTAGAAGGCCAGGGCCTTTTTTCTACAATGAGCAGTTCTTC. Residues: CSARRPGPFFYNEQFF.

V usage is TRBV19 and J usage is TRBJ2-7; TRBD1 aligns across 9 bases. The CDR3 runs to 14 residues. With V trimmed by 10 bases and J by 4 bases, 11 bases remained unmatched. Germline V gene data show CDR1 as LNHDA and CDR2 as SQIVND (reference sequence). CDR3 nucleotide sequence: TGTGCCACCAACCGGGACAGGGAATCTTACGAGCAGTACTTC. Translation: CATNRDRESYEQYF.

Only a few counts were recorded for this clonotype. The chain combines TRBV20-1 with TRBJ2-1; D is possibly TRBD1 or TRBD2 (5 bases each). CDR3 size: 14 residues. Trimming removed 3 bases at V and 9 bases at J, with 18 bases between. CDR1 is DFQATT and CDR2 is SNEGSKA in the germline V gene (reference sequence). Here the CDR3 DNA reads TGCAGTGCTAGGGGGACCGGTGGAACGGGTGAGCAGTTCTTC. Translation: CSARGTGGTGEQFF.

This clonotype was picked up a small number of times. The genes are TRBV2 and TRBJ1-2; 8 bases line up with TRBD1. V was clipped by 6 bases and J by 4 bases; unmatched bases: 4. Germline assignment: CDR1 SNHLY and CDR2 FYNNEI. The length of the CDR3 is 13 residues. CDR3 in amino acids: CASRAGGGYGYTF. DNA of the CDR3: TGTGCCAGCAGGGCAGGGGGCGGCTATGGCTACACCTTC.

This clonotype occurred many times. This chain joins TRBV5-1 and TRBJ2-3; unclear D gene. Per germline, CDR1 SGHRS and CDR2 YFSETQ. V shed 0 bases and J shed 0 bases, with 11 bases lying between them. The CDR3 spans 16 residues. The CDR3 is CASSLDGVSSTDTQYF. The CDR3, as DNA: TGCGCCAGCAGCTTGGATGGCGTATCTAGCACAGATACGCAGTATTTT.

CDR3 protein: CASSSGTGAASGANVLTF. The CDR3, as DNA: TGTGCCAGCAGCTCGGGGACAGGGGCTGCCTCTGGGGCCAACGTCCTGACTTTC. The chain has TRBV7-8 and TRBJ2-6, with TRBD1 matching over 10 bases. V gave up 4 bases and J gave up 0 bases; unmatched junction bases: 6. Germline CDR1 SGHVS, CDR2 FQNEAQ. The CDR3 sequence is 18 residues long.